These T cell receptor beta chains were read from a single sample in a study of blood T cells in healthy people across ages. MiXCR, applied by TCRdb to the 5' RACE reads, yields one record per CDR3 protein. The sample consists of about 640,000 distinct CDR3 sequences, about 54% of them appearing once. The sequencing input was blood. All receptors come from a man between 60 and 70 years old in good health. CDR3s include the opening cysteine and the closing phenylalanine or tryptophan. The D gene is left open where the match is weak. Some rows mark clone size as missing; the rest say once, few, many or name a class of expanded clone.

clone size: NA; V gene: TRBV7-2; D gene: NA; J gene: TRBJ2-4; CDR3 protein: CASSLVMMGKNVQYF; CDR3 DNA: TGTGCCAGCAGCTTAGTAATGATGGGGAAAAACGTTCAGTACTTC
clone size: NA; V gene: TRBV20-1; D gene: TRBD2; J gene: TRBJ2-5; CDR3 protein: CSARAVAGARQETQYF; CDR3 DNA: TGCAGTGCTAGAGCCGTAGCGGGGGCCAGACAAGAGACCCAGTACTTC
clone size: NA; V gene: TRBV4-2; D gene: NA; J gene: TRBJ2-1; CDR3 protein: CASSQAGDVVNEQFF; CDR3 DNA: TGTGCCAGCAGCCAAGCTGGGGATGTGGTTAATGAGCAGTTCTTC
clone size: few; V gene: TRBV27; D gene: TRBD1; J gene: TRBJ2-5; CDR3 protein: CASTSGRYRGPGTQYF; CDR3 DNA: TGTGCCAGCACTTCCGGGCGGTACAGGGGGCCGGGGACCCAGTACTTC
clone size: NA; V gene: TRBV28; D gene: TRBD1; J gene: TRBJ2-7; CDR3 protein: CASSLSGTGGSYEQYF; CDR3 DNA: TGTGCCAGCAGTTTATCAGGGACAGGGGGATCCTACGAGCAGTACTTC
clone size: few; V gene: TRBV6-5; D gene: NA; J gene: TRBJ1-6; CDR3 protein: CASSTWGKNSPLHF; CDR3 DNA: TGTGCCAGCAGCACGTGGGGCAAAAATTCACCCCTCCACTTT
clone size: NA; V gene: TRBV4-2; D gene: NA; J gene: TRBJ2-2; CDR3 protein: CASSQDLKGTGELFF; CDR3 DNA: TGTGCCAGCAGCCAAGATCTTAAGGGGACCGGGGAGCTGTTTTTT
clone size: NA; V gene: TRBV3-1; D gene: NA; J gene: TRBJ2-7; CDR3 protein: CASSRQLSSYEQYF; CDR3 DNA: TGTGCCAGCAGCCGTCAGCTTAGCTCCTACGAGCAGTACTTC
clone size: few; V gene: TRBV29-1; D gene: NA; J gene: TRBJ1-6; CDR3 protein: CSVRTEGSSYNSPLHF; CDR3 DNA: TGCAGCGTCCGGACAGAAGGGAGCTCCTATAATTCACCCCTCCACTTT
clone size: NA; V gene: TRBV18; D gene: NA; J gene: TRBJ1-1; CDR3 protein: CASSPKGLGDTEAFF; CDR3 DNA: TGTGCCAGCTCGCCGAAGGGGCTGGGTGACACTGAAGCTTTCTTT
clone size: few; V gene: TRBV2; D gene: NA; J gene: TRBJ2-3; CDR3 protein: CASTPAGQSTDTQYF; CDR3 DNA: TGTGCCAGCACCCCGGCGGGGCAGAGCACAGATACGCAGTATTTT
clone size: few; V gene: TRBV18; D gene: NA; J gene: TRBJ1-6; CDR3 protein: CASSPPARPNNSPLHF; CDR3 DNA: TGTGCCAGCTCACCCCCGGCCAGGCCAAATAATTCACCCCTCCACTTT
clone size: NA; V gene: TRBV7-9; D gene: NA; J gene: TRBJ1-1; CDR3 protein: CASSLARTVTTEAFF; CDR3 DNA: TGTGCCAGCAGCTTAGCCCGGACAGTCACCACTGAAGCTTTCTTT
clone size: NA; V gene: TRBV27; D gene: NA; J gene: TRBJ1-6; CDR3 protein: CASGSRESYNSPLHF; CDR3 DNA: TGTGCCAGCGGATCCAGGGAAAGCTATAATTCACCCCTCCACTTT
clone size: few; V gene: TRBV4-2; D gene: NA; J gene: TRBJ1-5; CDR3 protein: CASSPSGDSNQPQHF; CDR3 DNA: TGTGCCAGCAGCCCCTCGGGGGATAGCAATCAGCCCCAGCATTTT
clone size: NA; V gene: TRBV2; D gene: TRBD1; J gene: TRBJ2-7; CDR3 protein: CASNQPGQGREQYF; CDR3 DNA: TGTGCCAGCAACCAACCGGGACAGGGGCGCGAGCAGTACTTC
clone size: NA; V gene: TRBV10-3; D gene: NA; J gene: TRBJ2-1; CDR3 protein: CAIRDPTLRSYNEQFF; CDR3 DNA: TGTGCCATCAGGGACCCTACCTTAAGATCCTACAATGAGCAGTTCTTC